The entry that follows covers one T cell receptor beta chain sequence. Its recognized antigen is unknown. The record has no base qualities; no much larger clone is one base away. This sample is part of a study of CD8 T cells in Susac syndrome (dated by TCRdb to between 2017 and 2020). In terms of the full investigation: Repertoire sequencing was used to test whether CD8+ T cell activation and differentiation in Susac syndrome was antigen driven. The clonality of the CD8+ T cell repertoire was compared across around twelve healthy donors, about 14 Susac syndrome patients and around 15 multiple sclerosis patients.

Peripheral blood CD8+ and CD4+ T cells from healthy donors, Susac syndrome patients and multiple sclerosis patients were profiled using high-throughput TCR beta sequencing. Healthy donors were included as age- and sex-matched controls. Bulk CD8+ and CD4+ T cells were purified by magnetic negative isolation, while CD8+ TEMRA cells were enriched using FACS. Blood was drawn into EDTA tubes, processed within 24 hours, and PBMCs were isolated by density gradient centrifugation. PBMCs intended for TCR sequencing were cryopreserved in liquid nitrogen and thawed later in a water bath at 37 degrees C. The sorted or isolated CD4+, CD8+ and CD8+ TEMRA cells had a purity of 90% or higher. RNA was extracted using the RNeasy kit, and roughly 0.5 to 1 ug of the RNA was reverse transcribed with random hexamers. TCR beta CDR3 regions were amplified with the immunoSEQ multiplex PCR assay covering 54 Vbeta and 13 Jbeta segments. Bias from PCR amplification was corrected by using a synthetic template baseline for primer optimization and for computational correction. The paper's data handling went like this. Reads were annotated to V, D and J genes according to IMGT and were analyzed with immunoSEQ Analyzer, with only productive sequences retained. Clonality was calculated as one minus the Shannon entropy normalized by log2 of the number of productive unique sequences. For each patient and control, public and private clones were evaluated within the 100 most prevalent clones. Susac-specific clones were defined as absent from healthy and MS cohorts, approximately 1,000 published viral clones and other ImmuneACCESS disease sequences. TCRdb applied fastp at Q25 and MiXCR to the public reads, then kept only in-frame beta chains. One record per CDR3 amino acid sequence lists the most common genes and DNA. TCRdb, not the original authors, processed these V and J calls. For this sample there are more than 130,000 distinct CDR3 sequences; 94% appear just once. The top ten clonotypes cover 0.27% of the sample.

Beyond this particular receptor, the publication reports: The number of individuals in the TCR sequencing and HLA analysis was acknowledged as relatively small.

Via the germline V gene, CDR1 is SGHDT and CDR2 YYEEEE. Relative to germline, V is missing 1 base and J is missing 7 bases, with 15 bases of the junction outside any gene match. From the cysteine through the phenylalanine, the CDR3 covers 18 amino acids. Left in the record is the CDR3 DNA by itself, 54 bases read in frame from the first base. The sequencing sample was made of CD8+ T cells from PBMCs. This chain joins TRBV5-6 to TRBJ2-1; 9 bases in between match TRBD2. This receptor was identified in a human donor in good health. In nucleotide form, the sequence is TGTGCCAGCAGCTTGAGGGTCCGAACTAGCGGGTGGTCTAATGAGCAGTTCTTC. This translates into CASSLRVRTSGWSNEQFF. Here the CDR3 is joined to the reference TRBV5-6 and TRBJ2-1 genes, and the full variable domain is: DAGVTQSPTHLIKTRGQQVTLRCSPKSGHDTVSWYQQALGQGPQFIFQYYEEEERQRGNFPDRFSGHQFPNYSSELNVNALLLGDSALYLCASSLRVRTSGWSNEQFFGPGTRLTVL.